A single sample is the source of the 16 T cell receptor beta chains below, sequenced in a study of CD8+CD57+ T cells in acquired aplastic anemia. It was genomic DNA that served as the template for profiling TCR beta VDJ and CDR3. TCRdb fed the reads into MiXCR, producing one record per CDR3 protein. The table shows 150,000 to 200,000 distinct CDR3 sequences, with 64% occurring only once. The source material was sorted CD4+, CD8+, or CD8+CD57+ T cells (not recorded which) from PBMCs. These receptors were collected from a human donor with severe aplastic anemia or a healthy control (not recorded which).

This sequence joins TRBV19 and TRBJ1-2, with D possibly matching TRBD1 (5 bases). The CDR3 sequence is 14 residues long. V lost 6 bases, J lost 4 bases, and 15 bases lay in between. In germline, CDR1 is LNHDA, CDR2 SQIVND (reference sequence). CDR3 amino acids: CASSLQAWGYGYTF. For the CDR3, the DNA is TGTGCCAGTAGCCTACAGGCTTGGGGCTATGGCTACACCTTC.

Concerning this clonotype: At one end, the junction sequence differs from germline, possibly due to a read error. The chain is built from TRBV10-3 and TRBJ1-4, with D possibly TRBD1 on 5 matching bases. CDR3 length: 14 residues. In germline, CDR1 is ENHRY, CDR2 SYGVKD. CDR3 loop: CAISEPGNNEKRFF. CDR3 nucleotides: TGTGCCATCAGTGAGCCAGGGAATAATGAAAAACGGTTTTTC.

At least ten counts were recorded for this clonotype. The chain uses TRBV5-1 and TRBJ2-7; D gene unclear. The CDR3 is 13 amino acids. CDR1 and CDR2 from the germline V gene are SGHRS and YFSETQ. Trimming stripped 2 bases from V and 4 bases from J, with 10 bases between. The CDR3: CASSLQSPYEQYF. DNA for the CDR3: TGCGCCAGCAGCTTACAGTCCCCATACGAGCAGTACTTC.

This clonotype showed up just a few times. J is TRBJ2-7 and V is TRBV5-6, with D maybe TRBD1 (6 bases). V lost 4 bases, J lost 4 bases, and 15 bases lay in between. The germline gives CDR1 SGHDT, CDR2 YYEEEE. There are 14 residues in the CDR3. In DNA, the CDR3 is TGTGCCAGCAGCCTCCTTGTGGGGGCGTACGAGCAGTACTTC. Translated: CASSLLVGAYEQYF.

This clonotype has just one count. The chain couples TRBV9 to TRBJ1-5; no reliable D call. Germline lookup yields CDR1 SGDLS and CDR2 YYNGEE. V gave up 0 bases and J gave up 4 bases, with 8 bases separating them. This CDR3 is built from 14 residues. The CDR3 bases are TGTGCCAGCAGCGTAGGTAGGGAGAATCAGCCCCAGCATTTT. Protein product: CASSVGRENQPQHF.

The chain recombines TRBV7-2 with TRBJ2-1; a weak D match, TRBD2 (6 bases). V lost 4 bases to trimming and J lost 1 base, with 17 bases between them. The CDR3 runs to 17 residues. Germline V gene sequence: CDR1 SGHTA, CDR2 FQGNSA. The CDR3 reads CTSSSTKVAESYNEQFF. The CDR3 DNA sequence: TGTACCAGCAGCTCAACGAAGGTAGCGGAGTCCTACAATGAGCAGTTCTTC. The full variable domain, its missing parts supplied by reference TRBV7-2 and TRBJ2-1, is GAGVSQSPSNKVTEKGKDVELRCDPISGHTALYWYRQSLGQGLEFLIYFQGNSAPDKSGLPSDRFSAERTGGSVSTLTIQRTQQEDSAVYLCTSSSTKVAESYNEQFFGPGTRLTVL.

The chain carries TRBV4-1 and TRBJ1-6, with D hard to call. Deletions cut 3 bases from V and 13 bases from J, with 10 bases between. CDR3 length: 12 residues. The germline V gene encodes CDR1 MGHRA and CDR2 YSYEKL. The CDR3 nucleotides read TGCGCCAGCAGCCAGGGTCTTTGGCCCCTCCACTTT. It specifies CASSQGLWPLHF.

This chain links TRBV2 with TRBJ2-5, with 13 bases matching TRBD2. Unmatched junction bases numbered 4, after V lost 8 bases and J lost 1 base. Looked up from germline, CDR1 is SNHLY and CDR2 is FYNNEI. This CDR3 has 15 amino acids. CDR3 loop: CASARTSGGQETQYF. The CDR3 DNA sequence: TGTGCCAGCGCTAGGACTAGCGGGGGCCAAGAGACCCAGTACTTC.

The rearrangement links TRBV7-9 to TRBJ2-6; no firm D call. The CDR3 loop spans 15 amino acids. Germline CDR1 and CDR2: SEHNR and FQNEAQ (reference sequence). Between the trimmed V and J ends, which lost 3 bases and 0 bases, there was a span of 6 bases. The CDR3 protein is CASSFPPSGANVLTF. The CDR3 DNA is TGTGCCAGCAGCTTCCCGCCCTCTGGGGCCAACGTCCTGACTTTC.

V gene TRBV29-1 combines with J gene TRBJ1-2; the D gene is possibly TRBD1 (5 bases). Trimming pared 3 bases from V and 0 bases from J, leaving 11 bases between. Germline lookup yields CDR1 SQVTM and CDR2 ANQGSEA. The CDR3 has 14 amino acids. The CDR3 DNA is TGCAGCGTTGAGAAGCAGGGTACTAACTATGGCTACACCTTC. The encoded protein is CSVEKQGTNYGYTF. The variable domain in full, completed from reference TRBV29-1 and TRBJ1-2, reads SAVISQKPSRDICQRGTSLTIQCQVDSQVTMMFWYRQQPGQSLTLIATANQGSEATYESGFVIDKFPISRPNLTFSTLTVSNMSPEDSSIYLCSVEKQGTNYGYTFGSGTRLTVV.

The chain uses TRBV12-3 or TRBV12-4 and TRBJ2-3; possibly TRBD1 for D (6 bases). The CDR3 runs to 14 residues. Trimming removed 10 bases at V and 2 bases at J, with 16 bases between. As DNA, the CDR3 is TGTGCCACGGCAGGGGCGCACTACACAGATACGCAGTATTTT. This translates into CATAGAHYTDTQYF.

The V gene is TRBV20-1, the J gene TRBJ2-2; D may be TRBD1 (6 bases). Per germline, CDR1 DFQATT and CDR2 SNEGSKA (reference sequence). The CDR3 is 14 amino acids. Trimming left V 5 bases short and J 1 base short, with 11 bases between. CDR3 in DNA: TGCAGTGCTGGCCGGACAGTGAACACCGGGGAGCTGTTTTTT. This translates into CSAGRTVNTGELFF.

This clonotype was detected ten times or more. The chain is built from TRBV6-1 and TRBJ2-3, with 12 bases fitting TRBD2. Germline V lookup: CDR1 MNHNS, CDR2 SASEGT. This CDR3 has 15 amino acids. Unmatched junction bases numbered 4, after V lost 8 bases and J lost 1 base. CDR3 in amino acids: CASCRLAGGTDTQYF. The CDR3, as DNA: TGTGCCAGCTGTCGACTAGCGGGGGGCACAGATACGCAGTATTTT.

The CDR3: CSARFRGSRRTIYF. The CDR3, as DNA: TGCAGTGCCAGATTCAGGGGATCGAGGAGGACCATATATTTT. This rearrangement joins TRBV20-1 to TRBJ1-3, with a possible D match to TRBD1 (6 bases). The CDR3 is 14 residues long. V was trimmed by 6 bases and J by 10 bases, leaving 22 bases between them. CDR1 and CDR2 from the germline V gene are DFQATT and SNEGSKA (reference sequence).

The rearrangement joins TRBV25-1 to TRBJ1-1; D unclear. Germline V lookup: CDR1 MGHDK, CDR2 SYGVNS. With 7 bases removed from V and 6 bases from J, the gap between germline ends came to 12 bases. This CDR3 is 12 amino acids long. The CDR3 nucleotides read TGTGCCAGCACCACTGAAAGGGCTGAAGCTTTCTTT. This translates into CASTTERAEAFF.

The rearrangement links TRBV20-1 to TRBJ1-1; D ambiguous. Germline V lookup: CDR1 DFQATT, CDR2 SNEGSKA (reference sequence). Trimming stripped 1 base from V and 2 bases from J, with 26 bases between. CDR3 size: 19 residues. CDR3: CSARALAGSYEQPNTEAFF. The CDR3 DNA reads TGCAGTGCTAGAGCCCTAGCGGGGTCCTACGAGCAGCCCAACACTGAAGCTTTCTTT.